The 9 T cell receptor beta chains in this list originate from one sample, sequenced in a study of blood T cell repertoires in COVID-19. Data came from immunoSEQ multiplex PCR; TCRdb stores just in-frame clones and leaves some out. In the table there are about 300,000 clones, 85% of which are singletons. Sequencing used PBMCs or T cells enriched from blood (not recorded which). The receptors originated from a woman in her twenties or thirties who had been exposed to COVID-19.

This clone was seen just once. The genes are TRBV6-5 and TRBJ2-7; D call uncertain. Looked up from germline, CDR1 is MNHEY and CDR2 is SVGAGI. The CDR3 is made up of 13 amino acids. V lost 7 bases and J 5 bases, leaving 15 bases between the germline ends. CDR3 loop: CASISRGTHEQYF. In nucleotides, the CDR3 is TGTGCCAGCATTAGTCGCGGAACCCACGAGCAGTACTTC.

The gene calls are TRBV9 and TRBJ1-1; unclear D gene. Germline V gene data show CDR1 as SGDLS and CDR2 as YYNGEE. The CDR3 length is 17 residues. V shed 1 base and J shed 3 bases, with 19 bases lying between them. CDR3 sequence reads: CASSVPPNAVVDTEAFF. The CDR3 nucleotides are TGTGCCAGCAGCGTACCGCCGAACGCAGTTGTTGACACTGAAGCTTTCTTT.

In regard to this clone: In the same sample, other DNA sequences code for this CDR3. This chain joins TRBV5-1 and TRBJ1-4, with a weak D call TRBD1 (5 bases). The CDR3 covers 14 residues. Trimming took off 4 bases at V and 5 bases at J, with 12 bases between the two ends. CDR1 and CDR2 from the germline V gene are SGHRS and YFSETQ. CDR3 nucleotide sequence: TGCGCCAGCAGCCCCCTGGGGGGGAATGAAAAACTGTTTTTT. Translation: CASSPLGGNEKLFF.

Here the CDR3 DNA reads TGTGCCAGCAGGTTCACAGGGGTAAATCAGCCCCAGCATTTT. This translates into CASRFTGVNQPQHF. The chain combines TRBV27 with TRBJ1-5, with TRBD1 matching 7 bases. The germline gives CDR1 MNHEY, CDR2 SMNVEV (reference sequence). The CDR3 length is 14 residues. J gave up 4 bases and V 6 bases, and 6 bases lay outside the gene matches.

J is TRBJ1-2 and V is TRBV27; 10 nucleotides line up with TRBD1. Germline V CDR1 and CDR2: MNHEY, SMNVEV (reference sequence). J lost 7 bases, V lost 2 bases, and 7 bases had no gene match. CDR3 length: 15 residues. The CDR3 sequence is CASSLIGQGDPGYTF. As DNA, the CDR3 is TGTGCCAGCAGTTTAATTGGACAGGGGGACCCTGGCTACACCTTC.

V usage is TRBV7-9 and J usage is TRBJ2-7; possibly TRBD2 for D (7 bases). V dropped 1 base and J dropped 3 bases, with 16 bases sitting between them. This CDR3 has 16 amino acids. CDR1 and CDR2 (germline): SEHNR, FQNEAQ (reference sequence). CDR3 region: CASSLDKGGANYEQYF. CDR3 DNA: TGTGCCAGCAGCTTAGATAAAGGGGGGGCTAACTACGAGCAGTACTTC.

The chain carries TRBV5-4 and TRBJ2-5; 8 nucleotides align to TRBD2. CDR3 size: 15 residues. Germline assignment: CDR1 SGHNT and CDR2 YYREEE (reference sequence). V lost 6 bases to trimming and J lost 2 bases; unmatched junction nucleotides: 9. The CDR3 DNA is TGTGCCAGCAACCTTCCTAGCGGGCCGCAAGAGACCCAGTACTTC. Protein: CASNLPSGPQETQYF.

The chain couples TRBV7-2 to TRBJ1-5, with D tentatively TRBD1 (6 bases). Germline V gives CDR1 SGHTA, CDR2 FQGNSA. Trimming left V 4 bases short and J 2 bases short, with 15 bases between. The CDR3 runs 16 residues. CDR3 region: CASSSFKQGGNQPQHF. In DNA, the CDR3 is TGTGCCAGCAGCTCCTTTAAACAGGGAGGCAATCAGCCCCAGCATTTT.

The rearrangement uses TRBV7-9 and TRBJ1-3; the match to TRBD1 covers 7 bases. CDR1 is SEHNR and CDR2 is FQNEAQ in the germline V gene (reference sequence). V trimming: 5 bases; J trimming: 5 bases; junction bases outside the gene matches: 12. The CDR3 has 16 residues. The CDR3 loop reads CASSVRDSDGRNTIYF. The CDR3, as DNA: TGTGCCAGCAGCGTCCGGGACAGTGACGGGAGAAACACCATATATTTT.